This TCR beta chain stems from a study of T cell responses to AZD1222 COVID-19 vaccine. Study-wide results and caveats: Spike-specific TCR repertoires showed rising breadth and depth after two AZD1222 doses.

Some clones are missing from TCRdb's copy, which holds only in-frame ones; the method was immunoSEQ multiplex PCR. The sample yields 130,000 to 150,000 clones, around 88% seen once. Turning to this clone: The antigen is unknown.

The V and J ends lost 4 bases and 2 bases respectively, with 9 bases between them. The CDR3 length is 13 residues. From germline, CDR1 is SGHDN and CDR2 FVKESK. The chain links TRBV14 to TRBJ2-7; no definite D call. Specimen: peripheral blood, collected on day 0 of AZD1222 vaccination. The receptor comes from an adult in good health. CDR3 DNA: TGTGCCAGCAGCCCTCCGTTCCCCTACGAGCAGTACTTC. Its protein is CASSPPFPYEQYF.